Here is one T cell receptor beta chain with its context. This specimen comes from a study of blood T cell repertoires in COVID-19. J was trimmed by 9 bases and V by 2 bases; bases with no gene match: 10. CDR3 length equals 15 residues. The germline CDR1 and CDR2 sequences are MNHEY and SVGEGT. Some clones are missing from TCRdb's copy, which holds only in-frame ones; the method was immunoSEQ multiplex PCR. The table has about 27,000 clones, around 83% seen once; the top ten hold about 70%. The source of this sequence is a man between 65 and 85 years old with acute or convalescent COVID-19. The sequenced material came from peripheral blood. J is TRBJ1-5 and V is TRBV6-2 or TRBV6-3; TRBD1 aligns across 7 bases. The CDR3 reads CASSYLGTASWPQHF. The CDR3 DNA follows: TGTGCCAGCAGTTACCTCGGGACAGCAAGTTGGCCCCAGCATTTT.